The 15 T cell receptor beta chains listed next were all sequenced from one sample in a study of molecular identifiers for immune sequencing clone quantification. TCRdb redid the calling of the PCR reads with MiXCR, one entry per CDR3 protein. The table has 88,000 or so distinct CDR3 sequences, roughly a fifth seen once. Sequencing used naive CD8+ T cells from blood, with Jurkat cell RNA spiked in. Specified subset: FACS-sorted CD8+CD4-CCR7+CD45RA+ naive T cells. These receptors were taken from a human donor in good health. Some libraries in this study had Jurkat cell RNA spiked in.

The V and J genes are TRBV27 and TRBJ1-2, with 8 bases fitting TRBD1. CDR3 length: 15 residues. V dropped 3 bases and J dropped 0; count of bases not matched to a gene: 3. Germline loops: CDR1 MNHEY, CDR2 SMNVEV (reference sequence). Written as DNA, the CDR3 is TGTGCCAGCAGTTTCATGACAGGGGCTAACTATGGCTACACCTTC. Amino acid sequence: CASSFMTGANYGYTF.

This clonotype has only a few counts. The chain recombines TRBV2 with TRBJ1-2; D not resolved. V was pared by 0 bases and J by 5 bases, with 10 bases between. Per the germline V gene, CDR1 is SNHLY and CDR2 is FYNNEI. This CDR3 comprises 14 residues. The CDR3, as DNA: TGTGCCAGCAGTGAAGCCCTGAGCTTATATGGCTACACCTTC. It specifies CASSEALSLYGYTF. Based on the CDR3 plus reference TRBV2 and TRBJ1-2, the full variable domain is EPEVTQTPSHQVTQMGQEVILRCVPISNHLYFYWYRQILGQKVEFLVSFYNNEISEKSEIFDDQFSVERPDGSNFTLKIRSTKLEDSAMYFCASSEALSLYGYTFGSGTRLTVV.

This clonotype has more than one count but fewer than ten. The chain carries TRBV13 and TRBJ2-7, with D perhaps assigned TRBD1 or TRBD2 (5 bases each). From germline, CDR1 is PRHDT and CDR2 FYEKMQ (reference sequence). Trimming took off 1 base at V and 3 bases at J, with 10 bases between the two ends. The CDR3 has 14 amino acids. CDR3 in amino acids: CASSLDGGNYEQYF. The CDR3, as DNA: TGTGCCAGCAGCTTAGATGGGGGAAACTACGAGCAGTACTTC.

This chain links TRBV29-1 with TRBJ2-2; D possibly corresponds to TRBD1 (6 bases). V gave up 6 bases and J gave up 6 bases, with 8 bases separating them. The CDR3 sequence is 11 residues long. The germline V gene encodes CDR1 SQVTM and CDR2 ANQGSEA. CDR3 in DNA: TGCAGCGTCAACAGGGCCGGGGAGCTGTTTTTT. Translating gives CSVNRAGELFF.

This clonotype came up a few times. V usage is TRBV7-9 and J usage is TRBJ2-7, with TRBD1 matching over 8 bases. CDR1 is SEHNR, CDR2 FQNEAQ, per germline (reference sequence). The CDR3 has 15 residues. V lost 5 bases to trimming and J lost 5 bases; unmatched junction nucleotides: 11. CDR3 residues: CASSPAQGAFNEQYF. CDR3 coding DNA: TGTGCCAGCAGCCCAGCCCAGGGGGCTTTTAACGAGCAGTACTTC.

At least ten counts were recorded for this clonotype. The J gene is TRBJ2-7, the V gene TRBV6-2 or TRBV6-3; 7 bases map to TRBD2. The V and J ends lost 2 bases and 1 base, in that order; junction bases with no gene match: 8. The CDR3 sequence is 16 residues long. CDR1 and CDR2 from the germline V gene are MNHEY and SVGEGT. The DNA for the CDR3 is TGTGCCAGCAGTTACGCCAGGACTAGTCTGTCCTACGAGCAGTACTTC. Protein product: CASSYARTSLSYEQYF.

V is TRBV7-2 and J is TRBJ2-2; weak D call: TRBD2 (5 bases). The CDR3 consists of 15 residues. Trimming cost V 6 bases and J 3 bases, with 14 bases left between them. The germline V gene encodes CDR1 SGHTA and CDR2 FQGNSA. CDR3 in DNA: TGTGCCAGCAGTCCTAGCCCATGGGACACCGGGGAGCTGTTTTTT. This codes for CASSPSPWDTGELFF.

The rearrangement joins TRBV6-2 or TRBV6-3 to TRBJ2-2, with D hard to call. Deletions cut 2 bases from V and 6 bases from J, with 7 bases between. CDR3 length: 13 amino acids. CDR1 and CDR2 (germline): MNHEY, SVGEGT. The CDR3 protein is CASSYISAGELFF. The CDR3 nucleotides read TGTGCCAGCAGTTACATTTCTGCCGGGGAGCTGTTTTTT.

This clonotype was detected many times. The chain recombines TRBV7-2 with TRBJ2-1; a weak D match, TRBD2 (5 bases). This CDR3 is 16 amino acids long. V lost 5 bases to trimming and J lost 2 bases, with 16 bases between them. Germline V gives CDR1 SGHTA, CDR2 FQGNSA. CDR3 sequence: CASSARAEMPYNEQFF. CDR3 in DNA: TGTGCCAGCAGCGCCCGAGCGGAAATGCCCTACAATGAGCAGTTCTTC.

This clonotype was observed many times. The chain uses TRBV7-9 and TRBJ1-4; D not resolved. V lost 2 bases to trimming and J lost 3 bases, with 13 bases between them. Germline CDR1 is SEHNR and CDR2 is FQNEAQ (reference sequence). The CDR3 has 16 residues. CDR3: CASSLLWDLANEKLFF. CDR3 DNA sequence: TGTGCCAGCAGCTTATTATGGGATTTGGCTAATGAAAAACTGTTTTTT.

In regard to this clonotype: A clone one base away is much larger, so this may be a read error. It is likely a read error, because the conserved phenylalanine at the end of the CDR3 is missing. The chain employs TRBV11-2 and TRBJ2-7; D is undetermined. Germline values: CDR1 SGHAT, CDR2 FQNNGV. With 1 base removed from V and 3 bases from J, the gap between germline ends came to 7 bases. This CDR3 is 13 amino acids long. CDR3 loop: CASSLVEGYEQYS. The CDR3 DNA is TGTGCCAGCAGCTTAGTGGAAGGCTACGAGCAGTACTCC.

Note on this clonotype: At one end, the junction sequence differs from germline, possibly due to a read error. The V gene is TRBV5-6, the J gene TRBJ2-7; D gene ambiguous. Germline CDR1 is SGHDT and CDR2 is YYEEEE. The CDR3 has 21 amino acids. The CDR3 loop is CASSGTQYRPTSSPPALEKYF. The CDR3 DNA reads as TGTGCCAGCAGCGGCACTCAATACCGTCCTACGAGCAGTCCACCAGCCCTCGAGAAGTACTTC.

This clonotype was seen ten or more times. The genes are TRBV19 and TRBJ1-1, with no clear D. The CDR3 sequence is 14 residues long. V lost 3 bases and J lost 0, with 8 bases in between. The germline V gene has CDR1 LNHDA and CDR2 SQIVND (reference sequence). CDR3 loop: CASSIKTMNTEAFF. The CDR3 bases are TGTGCCAGTAGTATCAAGACTATGAACACTGAAGCTTTCTTT.

This clonotype came up many times. The chain has TRBV6-5 and TRBJ1-1; 8 bases line up with TRBD1. The CDR3 is 13 residues long. Per the germline V gene, CDR1 is MNHEY and CDR2 is SVGAGI. V lost 4 bases to trimming and J lost 5 bases; unmatched junction nucleotides: 3. The CDR3 is CASSLTGETEAFF. DNA for the CDR3: TGTGCCAGCAGTTTGACAGGGGAGACTGAAGCTTTCTTT.

For this clonotype: This may stem from a read error, because a much larger clone lies one nucleotide away. The chain couples TRBV12-3 or TRBV12-4 to TRBJ2-3, with a weak D call TRBD2 (5 bases). The CDR3 loop spans 18 amino acids. The chain's CDR3 is CASSPSARSLSSTDAQYF. The CDR3 DNA sequence: TGTGCCAGCAGTCCCTCCGCCCGGTCTCTTTCTAGCACAGATGCGCAGTATTTT.